This T cell receptor (beta chain) stems from a study of T-cell memory formation after mild COVID-19. Study findings and constraints: The CD4+ clones that contracted clustered mainly within CM and EM, and the CD8+ clones concentrated in EMRA.

With V trimmed by 3 bases and J by 1 base, 4 bases remained unmatched. Germline V gene lookup returns CDR1 LGHNA and CDR2 YNFKEQ. The CDR3 contains 15 residues. Using its own MiXCR run on the 5' RACE reads, TCRdb lists one record per CDR3 protein. This table has about half a million distinct CDR3 sequences, roughly 18% appearing once. A few counts support this clonotype. Its matching antigen is unknown. This TCR came from an adult woman who had mild COVID-19 (a few samples of this study predate the infection). Cell type and time point are not known. This chain joins TRBV4-2 and TRBJ1-1; 8 bases are shared with TRBD1. The sample consisted of PBMCs or a T cell subset sorted from them (not recorded which). This chain's CDR3 is CASSQDGQGNTEAFF. The DNA of the CDR3 is TGTGCCAGCAGCCAGGACGGACAGGGGAACACTGAAGCTTTCTTT.